This T cell receptor (beta chain) was found in a study of tumor and adjacent non-tumor tissue in lung cancer. Study information: The patients, around 11 men and about five women, were roughly 31 to 85 with stage I to III disease. Samples averaged roughly 4.2 million productive TCRbeta reads each. Overall study results and limits: Normal lung showed higher cumulative top 100 clone frequency than tumor.

Note on this clonotype: Its antigen is not known.

Three rounds of nested PCR, following a modified ARM-PCR protocol, produced the TCRbeta library. TCRdb passed the multiplex PCR reads through MiXCR, listing each CDR3 protein once. The data hold under 75,000 distinct CDR3 sequences, with roughly 75% observed a single time. RNA was extracted from bulk tissue without any cell sorting. More than 3 cm separated this lung sample from the edge of the tumor. Newly diagnosed lung cancer patients had thoracic surgery in China, August–late 2014, without prior chemotherapy. The CDR3 runs to 12 residues. Germline-derived CDR1 and CDR2 are SQVTM and ANQGSEA. V shed 5 bases and J shed 9 bases, with 13 bases lying between them.

The chain couples TRBV29-1 to TRBJ2-2; D possibly corresponds to TRBD2 (5 bases). The receptor's source is a woman between 50 and 59 years old with non-small cell lung cancer. What was sequenced was distant non-tumor lung tissue. CDR3 residues: CSVRGKTRELFF. CDR3 nucleotides: TGCAGCGTTCGGGGAAAGACCAGGGAGCTGTTTTTT.